This is a list of T cell receptor beta chains from one sample in a study of control samples from healthy donors and cancer patients. Some clones are missing from TCRdb's copy, which holds only in-frame ones; the method was immunoSEQ multiplex PCR. The sample consists of about 120,000 clones, roughly 87% of them appearing once. Sequenced material: blood. Receptor source: a young man in good health. Both conserved end residues are trimmed from each CDR3. Where a row states a size, it is once, few, many or the class of an expanded clone; other rows omit it.

13 | TRBJ1-3 | TRBV10-2 | few | ARGKYGTGEHTIY
10 | TRBJ1-1 | TRBV28 | - | ASRYTWTEAF
13 | TRBJ2-1 | TRBV5-6 | - | ASSLVRLGYNEQF
11 | TRBJ1-3 | TRBV6-6 | - | ASSYIVGNTIY
11 | TRBJ1-5 | TRBV5-1 | - | ASPGWDSQPQH
11 | TRBJ2-1 | TRBV12-3/TRBV12-4 | - | ASRTRDRNEQF
13 | TRBJ1-4 | TRBV2 | - | ASSEGREANEKLF
13 | TRBJ1-2 | TRBV6-6 | - | ASREGRPGVEGYT
12 | TRBJ1-1 | TRBV2 | - | ASSGDRLNTEAF
10 | TRBJ2-5 | TRBV19 | few | ASKGGQETQY
14 | TRBJ2-2 | TRBV7-2 | many | ASSVRSGSLTGELF
10 | TRBJ1-3 | TRBV6-5 | - | ASMTEGNTIY
11 | TRBJ1-2 | TRBV27 | - | ASSKQGSGGYT
12 | TRBJ1-6 | TRBV7-3 | once | ASSLQEANSPLH
12 | TRBJ2-7 | TRBV5-1 | - | ASSLAAGTYEQY
13 | TRBJ1-4 | TRBV27 | - | ASSLWAATNEKLF
13 | TRBJ1-1 | TRBV15 | - | ATSRGDRVSTEAF
13 | TRBJ1-5 | TRBV15 | few | ATSRAEAGNQPQH
10 | TRBJ2-1 | TRBV14 | - | ASSQVQLRQF
13 | TRBJ2-1 | TRBV7-3 | - | ASNAGTSGYNEQF
11 | TRBJ1-5 | TRBV19 | - | ASSGEGNQPQH
11 | TRBJ1-1 | TRBV15 | - | ATYNGWNTEAF
12 | TRBJ1-1 | TRBV5-4 | - | ASSPGRDRVPAF
12 | TRBJ1-5 | TRBV19 | - | ASSIQGSNQPQH
14 | TRBJ1-5 | TRBV4-2 | - | ASSQGVQNSNQPQH
16 | TRBJ2-4 | TRBV14 | - | ASSQEMVGGWSKNIQY
12 | TRBJ1-5 | TRBV10-3 | - | AISDLPGPGPQH
12 | TRBJ2-3 | TRBV5-1 | - | ASSGRGPTDTQY
14 | TRBJ2-1 | TRBV9 | - | ASSVLLRSSYNEQF
13 | TRBJ1-5 | TRBV11-2 | - | ASSFDSYSNQPQH
12 | TRBJ1-5 | TRBV6-1 | - | ASSDQGGKKPQH
10 | TRBJ1-1 | TRBV9 | - | ASSVDVKAPF
14 | TRBJ2-7 | TRBV30 | once | AWAVGQWGLSYEQY
12 | TRBJ2-1 | TRBV11-3 | - | ASSFAGGRNEQF
13 | TRBJ1-1 | TRBV7-9 | - | ASSFQTGVNTEAF
11 | TRBJ2-5 | TRBV11-3 | - | ASSKGGWETQY